This TCR beta chain derives from a study of tumor and adjacent non-tumor tissue in lung cancer. Across the whole study: Patients were aged 31 to 76, nine to eleven men and about five women, stage I to III.

This CDR3 has 10 amino acids. Trimming cost V 6 bases and J 11 bases, with 12 bases left between them. Germline CDR1 and CDR2: DFQATT and SNEGSKA (reference sequence). This sample's RNA came from whole unsorted tissue. More than 3 cm separated this lung sample from the edge of the tumor. A modified ARM-PCR protocol with three rounds of nested PCR amplified TCRbeta. One entry per CDR3 protein results from TCRdb running MiXCR on the multiplex PCR reads. The table includes 80,000 to 130,000 distinct CDR3 sequences, about 62% detected once. V gene TRBV20-1 combines with J gene TRBJ2-3; the D is unclear. Sequenced: distant non-tumor lung tissue. The sequence was obtained from a man aged 25-45 years with non-small cell lung cancer. The chain's CDR3 is CSAISDVQYF. The CDR3 coding sequence is TGCAGTGCAATCTCAGATGTGCAGTATTTT.